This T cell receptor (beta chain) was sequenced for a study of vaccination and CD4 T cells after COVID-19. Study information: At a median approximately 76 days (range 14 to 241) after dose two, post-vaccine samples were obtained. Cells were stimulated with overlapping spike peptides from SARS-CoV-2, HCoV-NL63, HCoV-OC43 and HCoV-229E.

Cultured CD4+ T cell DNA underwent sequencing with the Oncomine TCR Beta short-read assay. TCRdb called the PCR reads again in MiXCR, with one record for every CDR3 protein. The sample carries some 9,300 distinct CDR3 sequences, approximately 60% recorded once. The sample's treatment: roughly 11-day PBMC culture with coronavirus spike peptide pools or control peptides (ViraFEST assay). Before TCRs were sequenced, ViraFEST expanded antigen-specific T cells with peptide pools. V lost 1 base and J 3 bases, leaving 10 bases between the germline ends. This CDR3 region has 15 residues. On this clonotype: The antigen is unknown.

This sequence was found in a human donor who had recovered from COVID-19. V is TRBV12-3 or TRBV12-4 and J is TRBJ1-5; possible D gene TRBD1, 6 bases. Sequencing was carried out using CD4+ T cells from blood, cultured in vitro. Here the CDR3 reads CASSLGTADNQPQHF. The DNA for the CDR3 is TGTGCCAGCAGTTTAGGGACAGCCGACAATCAGCCCCAGCATTTT.